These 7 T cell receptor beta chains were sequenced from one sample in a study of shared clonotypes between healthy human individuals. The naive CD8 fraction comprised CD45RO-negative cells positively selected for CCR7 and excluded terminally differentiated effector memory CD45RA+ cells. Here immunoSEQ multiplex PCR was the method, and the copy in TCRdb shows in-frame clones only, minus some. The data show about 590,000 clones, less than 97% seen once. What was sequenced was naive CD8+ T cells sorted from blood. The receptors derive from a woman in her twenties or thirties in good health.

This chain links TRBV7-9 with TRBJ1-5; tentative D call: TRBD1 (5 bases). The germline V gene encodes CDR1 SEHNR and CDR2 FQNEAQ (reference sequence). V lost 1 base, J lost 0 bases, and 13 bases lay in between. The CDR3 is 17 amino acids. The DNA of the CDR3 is TGTGCCAGCAGCTTAGGAGGGGCAGAGAATAGCAATCAGCCCCAGCATTTT. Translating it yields CASSLGGAENSNQPQHF.

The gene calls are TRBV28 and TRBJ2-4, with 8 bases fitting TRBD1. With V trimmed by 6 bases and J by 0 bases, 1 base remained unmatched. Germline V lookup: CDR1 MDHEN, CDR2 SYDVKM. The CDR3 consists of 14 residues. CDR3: CASSDRGAKNIQYF. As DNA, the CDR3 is TGTGCCAGCAGCGACAGGGGAGCCAAAAACATTCAGTACTTC.

DNA of the CDR3: TGTGCCAGCACATCGGGACTAGCGATCCACGAGCAGTACTTC. It yields the protein CASTSGLAIHEQYF. This rearrangement joins TRBV27 to TRBJ2-7; 10 bases line up with TRBD2. The germline V gene has CDR1 MNHEY and CDR2 SMNVEV (reference sequence). The CDR3 sequence is 14 residues long. V was pared by 7 bases and J by 5 bases, with 8 bases of the junction left unmatched.

The CDR3 nucleotides are TGTGCCAGCAGTTTATACAGGGCGGGAGGGCCTGTCACAGATACGCAGTATTTT. Its protein product is CASSLYRAGGPVTDTQYF. V is TRBV28 and J is TRBJ2-3; 9 positions match TRBD2. The length of the CDR3 is 18 residues. After removal of 1 base from V and 2 bases from J, the junction contained 10 bases not matched to a gene. In germline, CDR1 is MDHEN, CDR2 SYDVKM. The entire variable domain, with the rest obtained from reference TRBV28 and TRBJ2-3, is as follows: DVKVTQSSRYLVKRTGEKVFLECVQDMDHENMFWYRQDPGLGLRLIYFSYDVKMKEKGDIPEGYSVSREKKERFSLILESASTNQTSMYLCASSLYRAGGPVTDTQYFGPGTRLTVL.

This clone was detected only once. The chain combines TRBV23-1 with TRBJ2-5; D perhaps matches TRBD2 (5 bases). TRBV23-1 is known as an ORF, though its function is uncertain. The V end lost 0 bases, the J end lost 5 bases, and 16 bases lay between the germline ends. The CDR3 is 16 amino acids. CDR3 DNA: TGCGCCAGCAGTCAATCGAGGGAAACGGGTTCCGAGACCCAGTACTTC. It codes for CASSQSRETGSETQYF.

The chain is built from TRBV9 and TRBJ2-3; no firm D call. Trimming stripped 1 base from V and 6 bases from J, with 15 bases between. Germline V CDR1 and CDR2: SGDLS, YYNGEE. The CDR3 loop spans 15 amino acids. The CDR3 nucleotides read TGTGCCAGCAGCGTACAAGCCCTGGATGGGGATACGCAGTATTTT. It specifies CASSVQALDGDTQYF.

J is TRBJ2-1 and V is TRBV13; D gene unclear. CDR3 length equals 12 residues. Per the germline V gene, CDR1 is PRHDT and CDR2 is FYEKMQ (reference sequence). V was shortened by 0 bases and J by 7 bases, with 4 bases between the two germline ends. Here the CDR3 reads CASSLGLNEQFF. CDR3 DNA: TGTGCCAGCAGCTTAGGACTTAATGAGCAGTTCTTC.